One and the same sample provided the 17 T cell receptor beta chains below, sequenced in a study of OX40 agonist ivuxolimab in advanced cancers. The protocol was immunoSEQ multiplex PCR, while the TCRdb copy is restricted to in-frame clones and leaves out a portion. The sample has tens of thousands of clones; 80% to 90% are singletons. Sequencing was performed on CD4+ or CD8+ T cells sorted from blood, taken in a trial of the OX40 agonist ivuxolimab. All receptors derive from an adult with an advanced solid tumor such as melanoma, head and neck, liver or kidney cancer.

The V call is TRBV19, the J call TRBJ2-1; a weak D match, TRBD2 (9 bases). The CDR3 covers 18 residues. Germline CDR1 is LNHDA and CDR2 is SQIVND (reference sequence). The germline V and J ends were trimmed by 6 bases and 6 bases, with 27 bases remaining between them. The CDR3 sequence is CASSQGQGLLAGINEQFF. For the CDR3, the DNA is TGTGCCAGTAGCCAAGGACAGGGTCTGCTAGCGGGGATCAATGAGCAGTTCTTC.

The chain recombines TRBV5-1 with TRBJ2-7; 7 bases are a match to TRBD2. This CDR3 has 14 residues. V lost 3 bases and J lost 4; bases outside the gene matches: 7. Germline V CDR1 and CDR2: SGHRS, YFSETQ. DNA of the CDR3: TGCGCCAGCAGCTGGACCGGGGAGGGGTACGAGCAGTACTTC. Translation: CASSWTGEGYEQYF.

This chain uses TRBV6-6 with TRBJ2-1, with D perhaps matching TRBD1 (6 bases). This CDR3 is built from 15 residues. CDR1 is MNHNY and CDR2 is SVGAGI in the germline V gene (reference sequence). The V end lost 6 bases, the J end lost 5 bases, and 17 bases lay between the germline ends. DNA for the CDR3: TGTGCCAGCAGAGGTAGGGGGAGTAGGGACAATGAGCAGTTCTTC. Its protein product is CASRGRGSRDNEQFF.

The chain has TRBV28 and TRBJ1-4; no reliable D call. Trimming stripped 3 bases from V and 5 bases from J, with 7 bases between. The germline gives CDR1 MDHEN, CDR2 SYDVKM. This CDR3 is built from 13 residues. The CDR3, as DNA: TGTGCCAGCAGTTTTCGCCTAAATGAAAAACTGTTTTTT. It specifies CASSFRLNEKLFF.

The chain recombines TRBV10-2 with TRBJ2-1; unclear D gene. Trimming pared 3 bases from V and 13 bases from J, leaving 16 bases between. The CDR3 contains 13 residues. In germline, CDR1 is WSHSY, CDR2 SAAADI. The CDR3 protein is CASSEGRTPTQFF. As DNA, the CDR3 is TGCGCCAGCAGTGAAGGACGGACCCCTACTCAGTTCTTC.

The gene calls are TRBV5-6 and TRBJ2-5; tentative D call: TRBD2 (5 bases). Germline V gives CDR1 SGHDT, CDR2 YYEEEE. This CDR3 is 12 amino acids long. The V and J ends lost 5 bases and 9 bases respectively, with 14 bases between them. As DNA, the CDR3 is TGTGCCAGCAGGTCGCCGGGGTCGGCCCAGTACTTC. Translated: CASRSPGSAQYF.

The chain uses TRBV7-3 and TRBJ2-5; D call uncertain. Between the trimmed V and J ends, which lost 2 bases and 5 bases, there was a span of 12 bases. This CDR3 is built from 14 residues. Germline V gives CDR1 SGHTA, CDR2 FQGTGA. The CDR3 reads CASSLLGGRETQYF. As DNA, the CDR3 is TGTGCCAGCAGCTTATTGGGCGGACGGGAGACCCAGTACTTC.

The genes are TRBV19 and TRBJ2-2; maybe TRBD1 (7 bases). The CDR3 extends over 15 amino acids. Looked up from germline, CDR1 is LNHDA and CDR2 is SQIVND (reference sequence). V was trimmed by 11 bases and J by 3 bases, leaving 19 bases between them. The CDR3 region is CALRRGDSHTGELFF. DNA of the CDR3: TGTGCCTTGCGAAGGGGGGACAGTCACACCGGGGAGCTGTTTTTT.

The V gene is TRBV30, the J gene TRBJ2-4; D may be TRBD1 or TRBD2 (5 bases each). The CDR3 has 12 amino acids. Germline CDR1 is GTSNPN and CDR2 is SVGIG (reference sequence). V lost 2 bases and J 13 bases, leaving 15 bases between the germline ends. The CDR3 DNA is TGTGCCTGGAGTAAATCCCGGGACCTCCAGTACTTC. Its protein is CAWSKSRDLQYF.

This chain links TRBV6-5 with TRBJ2-5; D gene unclear. V dropped 5 bases and J dropped 4 bases, with 5 bases sitting between them. The CDR3 contains 11 residues. Germline lookup yields CDR1 MNHEY and CDR2 SVGAGI. The CDR3 region has the DNA TGTGCCAGCAGTACCCTAGAGACCCAGTACTTC. Protein: CASSTLETQYF.

This chain links TRBV9 with TRBJ2-3; unclear D gene. This CDR3 has 14 residues. The germline V gene encodes CDR1 SGDLS and CDR2 YYNGEE. Trimming took 0 bases from V and 5 from J, leaving 10 bases between them. This CDR3 reads CASSVETPGDTQYF. The CDR3 bases are TGTGCCAGCAGCGTAGAGACGCCGGGAGATACGCAGTATTTT.

This chain connects TRBV7-9 to TRBJ2-7; TRBD1 aligns across 10 bases. The CDR3 is made up of 16 amino acids. The junction had 9 bases not matched to a gene; V was cut back by 5 bases and J by 2 bases. Germline V gives CDR1 SEHNR, CDR2 FQNEAQ (reference sequence). This CDR3 is CASSLVQGQGAYEQYF. The CDR3, as DNA: TGTGCCAGCAGCCTAGTCCAAGGACAGGGGGCCTACGAGCAGTACTTC.

The chain links TRBV28 to TRBJ2-1, with 9 bases aligning to TRBD2. CDR1 and CDR2 from the germline V gene are MDHEN and SYDVKM. The CDR3 is made up of 16 amino acids. After removal of 5 bases from V and 6 bases from J, the junction contained 11 bases not matched to a gene. The CDR3 DNA follows: TGTGCCAGCAGTCTCCCGGTACCGGGACTAGCCAATGAGCAGTTCTTC. Encoded protein: CASSLPVPGLANEQFF.

The V and J genes are TRBV6-6 and TRBJ2-1; tentative D call: TRBD1 (6 bases). The CDR3 length is 15 residues. Trimming pared 8 bases from V and 6 bases from J, leaving 20 bases between. CDR1 and CDR2 from the germline V gene are MNHNY and SVGAGI (reference sequence). The CDR3 loop reads CASLPRTAASNEQFF. The DNA for the CDR3 is TGTGCCAGCCTCCCCAGGACAGCCGCCTCCAATGAGCAGTTCTTC.

The chain recombines TRBV7-6 with TRBJ2-2; 7 bases fit TRBD1. The germline CDR1 and CDR2 sequences are SGHVS and FNYEAQ. The CDR3 has 15 residues. V lost 6 bases, J lost 7 bases, and 11 bases stayed unmatched. The DNA for the CDR3 is TGTGCCAGCAGAAGATCCCAGGGGGTCGGCGGGGAGCTGTTTTTT. Amino acids: CASRRSQGVGGELFF. Together with reference TRBV7-6 and TRBJ2-2, the CDR3 gives the full variable domain: GAGVSQSPRYKVTKRGQDVALRCDPISGHVSLYWYRQALGQGPEFLTYFNYEAQQDKSGLPNDRFSAERPEGSISTLTIQRTEQRDSAMYRCASRRSQGVGGELFFGEGSRLTVL.

This clone was picked up one time. The rearrangement joins TRBV15 to TRBJ2-1, with 8 bases fitting TRBD2. This CDR3 contains 17 residues. V trimming: 0 bases; J trimming: 3 bases; junction bases outside the gene matches: 7. In germline, CDR1 is LNHNV, CDR2 YYDKDF (reference sequence). The CDR3 sequence is CATSRDQTSAIYNEQFF. The CDR3 nucleotides are TGTGCCACCAGCAGAGATCAGACTAGCGCTATCTACAATGAGCAGTTCTTC.

The chain joins TRBV30 to TRBJ2-6; no definite D call. V was shortened by 1 base and J by 4 bases, with 5 bases between the two germline ends. The CDR3 spans 13 residues. Germline V CDR1 and CDR2: GTSNPN, SVGIG (reference sequence). In nucleotides, the CDR3 is TGTGCCTGGAGTGATGCCGGGGCCAACGTCCTGACTTTC. This encodes CAWSDAGANVLTF.